This is a list of T cell receptor beta chains from one sample in a study of blood T cells in healthy people across ages. TCRdb reprocessed the 5' RACE reads via MiXCR and lists one record per CDR3 protein. The table has approximately 800,000 distinct CDR3 sequences, about half seen once. Material: blood. Source of these receptors: a man at least 80 years old in good health. Each CDR3 is given with its conserved first and last residue. A D gene is named only where the DNA matches it firmly. Only some rows state a clone size, as once, few, many or a class for expanded clones.

V gene: TRBV4-1
J gene: TRBJ2-1
D gene: TRBD2
clone size: many
CDR3 protein: CASSQALAGYNEQFF
CDR3 DNA: TGCGCCAGCAGCCAAGCTCTAGCGGGCTACAATGAGCAGTTCTTC

V gene: TRBV20-1
J gene: TRBJ2-7
D gene: NA
clone size: NA
CDR3 protein: CSARLASGSVHEQYF
CDR3 DNA: TGCAGTGCTAGATTGGCTAGTGGGAGCGTCCACGAGCAGTACTTC

V gene: TRBV5-1
J gene: TRBJ2-2
D gene: NA
clone size: NA
CDR3 protein: CASSPGGGGTGELFF
CDR3 DNA: TGCGCCAGCAGTCCGGGTGGCGGCGGCACCGGGGAGCTGTTTTTT

V gene: TRBV20-1
J gene: TRBJ2-7
D gene: NA
clone size: NA
CDR3 protein: CSARDSRGDWSYEQYF
CDR3 DNA: TGCAGTGCTAGAGATTCGAGGGGGGATTGGTCCTACGAGCAGTACTTC

V gene: TRBV12-3/TRBV12-4
J gene: TRBJ1-1
D gene: NA
clone size: few
CDR3 protein: CASSWMGGNTEAFF
CDR3 DNA: TGTGCCAGCAGTTGGATGGGCGGAAACACTGAAGCTTTCTTT

V gene: TRBV5-1
J gene: TRBJ2-7
D gene: NA
clone size: NA
CDR3 protein: CASSFGGAFYNEQYF
CDR3 DNA: TGCGCCAGCAGCTTTGGAGGGGCGTTCTACAATGAGCAGTACTTC

V gene: TRBV7-3
J gene: TRBJ2-1
D gene: TRBD2
clone size: NA
CDR3 protein: CASSLMPSGLNEQFF
CDR3 DNA: TGTGCCAGCAGCTTAATGCCTAGCGGGCTCAATGAGCAGTTCTTC

V gene: TRBV9
J gene: TRBJ2-2
D gene: NA
clone size: NA
CDR3 protein: CASSSGVGSGGELFF
CDR3 DNA: TGTGCCAGCAGCTCGGGAGTGGGCTCGGGCGGGGAGCTGTTTTTT

V gene: TRBV12-3/TRBV12-4
J gene: TRBJ1-6
D gene: TRBD1
clone size: NA
CDR3 protein: CASSLDREASPLHF
CDR3 DNA: TGTGCCAGCAGCCTGGACAGGGAGGCTTCACCCCTCCACTTT

V gene: TRBV9
J gene: TRBJ1-2
D gene: NA
clone size: NA
CDR3 protein: CASSVVKGEAYGYTF
CDR3 DNA: TGTGCCAGCAGCGTAGTTAAAGGGGAGGCCTATGGCTACACCTTC

V gene: TRBV7-9
J gene: TRBJ1-1
D gene: NA
clone size: few
CDR3 protein: CASSQGNTEAFF
CDR3 DNA: TGTGCCAGCAGCCAAGGGAACACTGAAGCTTTCTTT

V gene: TRBV6-2/TRBV6-3
J gene: TRBJ2-1
D gene: TRBD2
clone size: few
CDR3 protein: CASSYGTSGSNEQFF
CDR3 DNA: TGTGCCAGCAGTTACGGGACTAGCGGGAGTAATGAGCAGTTCTTC

V gene: TRBV10-3
J gene: TRBJ1-5
D gene: NA
clone size: NA
CDR3 protein: CAIRAVDNQPQHF
CDR3 DNA: TGTGCCATCAGGGCAGTTGACAATCAGCCCCAGCATTTT

V gene: TRBV28
J gene: TRBJ1-4
D gene: NA
clone size: NA
CDR3 protein: CASRFNPGPNEKLFF
CDR3 DNA: TGTGCCAGCAGGTTTAACCCCGGGCCTAATGAAAAACTGTTTTTT

V gene: TRBV2
J gene: TRBJ2-7
D gene: NA
clone size: many
CDR3 protein: CASSDTGSDEQYF
CDR3 DNA: TGTGCCAGCAGTGACACAGGGTCTGACGAGCAGTACTTC

V gene: TRBV9
J gene: TRBJ2-1
D gene: NA
clone size: few
CDR3 protein: CASSPRAIYNEQFF
CDR3 DNA: TGTGCCAGCAGCCCGAGGGCTATTTACAATGAGCAGTTCTTC

V gene: TRBV4-3
J gene: TRBJ2-7
D gene: NA
clone size: once
CDR3 protein: CASSQEGFRGPVGYEQYF
CDR3 DNA: TGCGCCAGCAGCCAAGAAGGGTTTCGGGGGCCAGTTGGCTACGAGCAGTACTTC

V gene: TRBV29-1
J gene: TRBJ2-3
D gene: TRBD2
clone size: NA
CDR3 protein: CSVTTSGMTDTQYF
CDR3 DNA: TGCAGCGTTACTACTAGCGGGATGACAGATACGCAGTATTTT

V gene: TRBV24-1
J gene: TRBJ1-5
D gene: NA
clone size: NA
CDR3 protein: CATSDNGRGNQPQHF
CDR3 DNA: TGTGCCACCAGTGATAACGGACGGGGCAATCAGCCCCAGCATTTT

V gene: TRBV29-1
J gene: TRBJ2-1
D gene: NA
clone size: NA
CDR3 protein: CSVEGQFYNEQFF
CDR3 DNA: TGCAGCGTTGAGGGGCAGTTCTACAATGAGCAGTTCTTC

V gene: TRBV7-2
J gene: TRBJ1-2
D gene: NA
clone size: few
CDR3 protein: CASSVDSYGYTF
CDR3 DNA: TGTGCCAGCAGTGTGGACAGCTATGGCTACACCTTC

V gene: TRBV2
J gene: TRBJ2-1
D gene: TRBD2
clone size: NA
CDR3 protein: CASSEGAGVVEQFF
CDR3 DNA: TGTGCCAGCAGTGAGGGAGCGGGAGTCGTTGAGCAGTTCTTC

V gene: TRBV29-1
J gene: TRBJ2-7
D gene: NA
clone size: NA
CDR3 protein: CSAQGRTDEQYF
CDR3 DNA: TGCAGCGCCCAAGGAAGGACAGACGAGCAGTACTTC

V gene: TRBV29-1
J gene: TRBJ2-7
D gene: TRBD1
clone size: NA
CDR3 protein: CSVGTGVGYNEQYF
CDR3 DNA: TGCAGCGTCGGGACAGGAGTTGGTTACAATGAGCAGTACTTC

V gene: TRBV30
J gene: TRBJ1-1
D gene: NA
clone size: NA
CDR3 protein: CAWSGPRGVLTEAFF
CDR3 DNA: TGTGCCTGGAGTGGTCCTCGTGGGGTCCTCACTGAAGCTTTCTTT

V gene: TRBV20-1
J gene: TRBJ1-5
D gene: NA
clone size: NA
CDR3 protein: CSARAPTGGNQPQHF
CDR3 DNA: TGCAGTGCTAGAGCCCCGACCGGGGGGAATCAGCCCCAGCATTTT

V gene: TRBV27
J gene: TRBJ1-4
D gene: NA
clone size: NA
CDR3 protein: CASSLYMGTAIRRSTNEKLFF
CDR3 DNA: TGTGCCAGCAGTTTATATATGGGAACAGCTATTAGGCGGTCAACTAATGAAAAACTGTTTTTT

V gene: TRBV12-3/TRBV12-4
J gene: TRBJ2-7
D gene: NA
clone size: NA
CDR3 protein: CASSFIPGKEQYF
CDR3 DNA: TGTGCCAGCAGTTTTATTCCGGGTAAGGAGCAGTACTTC

V gene: TRBV19
J gene: TRBJ2-7
D gene: NA
clone size: NA
CDR3 protein: CASKSRSEYEQYF
CDR3 DNA: TGTGCCAGTAAAAGCAGATCGGAATACGAGCAGTACTTC

V gene: TRBV20-1
J gene: TRBJ2-3
D gene: NA
clone size: NA
CDR3 protein: CSANHRAGTSTDTQYF
CDR3 DNA: TGCAGTGCAAATCACAGGGCGGGGACTAGCACAGATACGCAGTATTTT

V gene: TRBV6-5
J gene: TRBJ2-4
D gene: NA
clone size: NA
CDR3 protein: CASSYGGGLAKNIQYF
CDR3 DNA: TGTGCCAGCAGTTACGGTGGGGGGTTAGCCAAAAACATTCAGTACTTC

V gene: TRBV5-1
J gene: TRBJ1-1
D gene: NA
clone size: NA
CDR3 protein: CASSLGLGRAMAEAFF
CDR3 DNA: TGCGCCAGCAGCTTGGGGTTGGGGAGGGCGATGGCTGAAGCTTTCTTT

V gene: TRBV29-1
J gene: TRBJ2-7
D gene: TRBD2
clone size: few
CDR3 protein: CSVVRLAGDEQYF
CDR3 DNA: TGCAGCGTTGTAAGGCTAGCGGGAGACGAGCAGTACTTC

V gene: TRBV20-1
J gene: TRBJ1-1
D gene: NA
clone size: NA
CDR3 protein: CSAGGWRETEAFF
CDR3 DNA: TGCAGTGCTGGTGGTTGGAGGGAGACTGAAGCTTTCTTT

V gene: TRBV12-3/TRBV12-4
J gene: TRBJ2-4
D gene: TRBD2
clone size: NA
CDR3 protein: CAGSSGLAEVAKNIQYF
CDR3 DNA: TGTGCCGGCAGTTCTGGACTAGCGGAAGTAGCCAAAAACATTCAGTACTTC

V gene: TRBV10-3
J gene: TRBJ1-2
D gene: NA
clone size: NA
CDR3 protein: CAIRESPDNYGYTF
CDR3 DNA: TGTGCCATCAGGGAGTCGCCAGACAACTATGGCTACACCTTC

V gene: TRBV6-6
J gene: TRBJ2-7
D gene: NA
clone size: few
CDR3 protein: CASSYAERQDYEQYF
CDR3 DNA: TGTGCCAGCAGTTACGCCGAGCGGCAAGACTACGAGCAGTACTTC

V gene: TRBV12-3/TRBV12-4
J gene: TRBJ2-7
D gene: TRBD1
clone size: NA
CDR3 protein: CASSPRGQGNYEQYF
CDR3 DNA: TGTGCCAGCAGTCCTAGAGGACAGGGTAACTACGAGCAGTACTTC

V gene: TRBV2
J gene: TRBJ2-3
D gene: NA
clone size: NA
CDR3 protein: CASRARGNTDTQYF
CDR3 DNA: TGTGCCAGCAGAGCTAGGGGGAACACAGATACGCAGTATTTT

V gene: TRBV7-2
J gene: TRBJ1-6
D gene: TRBD1
clone size: few
CDR3 protein: CASSGRAGGNSPLHF
CDR3 DNA: TGTGCCAGCAGCGGAAGGGCAGGGGGCAATTCACCCCTCCACTTT

V gene: TRBV5-6
J gene: TRBJ2-3
D gene: NA
clone size: few
CDR3 protein: CASSLGHTQYF
CDR3 DNA: TGTGCCAGCAGCTTGGGCCATACGCAGTATTTT

V gene: TRBV7-8
J gene: TRBJ2-7
D gene: TRBD2
clone size: NA
CDR3 protein: CASSTGTNTHEQYF
CDR3 DNA: TGTGCCAGCAGTACCGGGACTAATACGCACGAGCAGTACTTC